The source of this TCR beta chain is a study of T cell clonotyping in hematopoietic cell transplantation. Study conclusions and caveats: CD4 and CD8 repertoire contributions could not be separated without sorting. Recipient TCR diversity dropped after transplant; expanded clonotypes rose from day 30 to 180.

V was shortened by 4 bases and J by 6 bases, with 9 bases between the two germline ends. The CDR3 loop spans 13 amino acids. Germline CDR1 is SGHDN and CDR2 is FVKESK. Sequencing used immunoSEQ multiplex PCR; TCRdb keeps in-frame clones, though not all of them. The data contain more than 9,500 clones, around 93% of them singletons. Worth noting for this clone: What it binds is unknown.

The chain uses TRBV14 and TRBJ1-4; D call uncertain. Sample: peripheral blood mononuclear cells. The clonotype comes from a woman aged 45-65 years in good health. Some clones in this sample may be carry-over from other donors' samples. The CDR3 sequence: CASSLLPHEKLFF. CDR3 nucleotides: TGTGCCAGCAGCCTCCTACCCCATGAAAAACTGTTTTTT.